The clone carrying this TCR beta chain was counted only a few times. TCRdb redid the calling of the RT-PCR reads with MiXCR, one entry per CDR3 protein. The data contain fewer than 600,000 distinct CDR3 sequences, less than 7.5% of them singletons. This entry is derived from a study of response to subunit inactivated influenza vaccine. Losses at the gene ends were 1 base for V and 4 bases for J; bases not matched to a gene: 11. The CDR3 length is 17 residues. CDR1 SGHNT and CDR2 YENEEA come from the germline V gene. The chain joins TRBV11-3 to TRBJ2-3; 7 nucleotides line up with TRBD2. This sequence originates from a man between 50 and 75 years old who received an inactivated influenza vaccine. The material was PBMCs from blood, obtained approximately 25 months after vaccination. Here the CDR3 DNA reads TGTGCCAGCAGCTTAGGGACTAGTCATTTAGGAGCAGATACGCAGTATTTT. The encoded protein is CASSLGTSHLGADTQYF.